This T cell receptor beta chain was captured by sequencing in a study of CD8 T cells in ankylosing spondylitis. Findings and limits, study-wide: As reported, disease-linked clones showed significant enrichment in matched ankylosing spondylitis synovial fluid. It appeared that ankylosing spondylitis blood was characterized by a TCR beta motif of about 8 highly homologous variants.

From the 5' RACE reads, TCRdb called clonotypes with MiXCR, one entry per CDR3 protein. The repertoire consists of 800,000 to 900,000 distinct CDR3 sequences, with about 12% occurring once and the leading ten covering 0.51%. As to this clonotype: Its antigen is still unknown.

Germline CDR1 is DFQATT and CDR2 is SNEGSKA (reference sequence). This CDR3 region has 13 residues. Trimming cost V 6 bases and J 0 bases, with 12 bases left between them. This chain connects TRBV20-1 to TRBJ2-7; D gene uncertain. The sample taken for sequencing was blood, either unsorted or a sorted T cell fraction (not recorded which). The origin of this receptor is a male donor with ankylosing spondylitis. CDR3 sequence (DNA): TGCAGTGCGCCTTACGACAACTCCTACGAGCAGTACTTC. This codes for CSAPYDNSYEQYF.